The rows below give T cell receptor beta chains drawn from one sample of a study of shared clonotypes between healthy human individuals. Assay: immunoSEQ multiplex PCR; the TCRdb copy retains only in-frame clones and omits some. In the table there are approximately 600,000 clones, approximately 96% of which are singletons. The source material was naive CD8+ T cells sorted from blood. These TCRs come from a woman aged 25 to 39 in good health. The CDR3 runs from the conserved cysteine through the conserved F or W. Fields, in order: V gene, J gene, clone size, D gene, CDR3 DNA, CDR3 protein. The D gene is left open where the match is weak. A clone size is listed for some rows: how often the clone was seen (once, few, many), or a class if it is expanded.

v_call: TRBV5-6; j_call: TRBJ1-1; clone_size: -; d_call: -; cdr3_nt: TGTGCCAGCAGAAGTTCTTTGAACACTGAAGCTTTCTTT; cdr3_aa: CASRSSLNTEAFF
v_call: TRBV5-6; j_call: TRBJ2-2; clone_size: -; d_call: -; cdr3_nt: TGTGCCAGCGGGCGACCCCAGAGAATCGGGGAGCTGTTTTTT; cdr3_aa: CASGRPQRIGELFF
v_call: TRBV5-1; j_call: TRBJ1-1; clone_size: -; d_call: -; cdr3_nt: TGCGCCAGCAGCTTGGATGCGGTTCCCACTGAAGCTTTCTTT; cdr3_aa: CASSLDAVPTEAFF
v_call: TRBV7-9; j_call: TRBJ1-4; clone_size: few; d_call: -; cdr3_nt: TGTGCCAGCAGCTTCAGGGAGGTGGACGAAAAACTGTTTTTT; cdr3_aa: CASSFREVDEKLFF
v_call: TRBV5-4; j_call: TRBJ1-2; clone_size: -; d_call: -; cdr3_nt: TGTGCCAGCAGCTTGGGGGATATCTCATCGGACTTC; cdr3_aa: CASSLGDISSDF
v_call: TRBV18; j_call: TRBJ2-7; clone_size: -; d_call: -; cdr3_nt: TGTGCCAGCTCCGGGACCCAGGGGCACGAGCAGTACTTC; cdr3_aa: CASSGTQGHEQYF
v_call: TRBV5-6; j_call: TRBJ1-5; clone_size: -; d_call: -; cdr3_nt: TGTGCCAGCAGCTTAAGGCGCAATCAGCCCCAGCATTTT; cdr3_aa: CASSLRRNQPQHF
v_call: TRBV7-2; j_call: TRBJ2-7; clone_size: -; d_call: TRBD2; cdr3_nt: TGTGCCAGCAGCTTGATACTAGCGGGCGGGCCCTCTGTCGAGCAGTACTTC; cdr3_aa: CASSLILAGGPSVEQYF
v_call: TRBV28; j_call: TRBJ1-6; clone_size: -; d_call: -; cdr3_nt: TGTGCCAGCAGTTTAACCGCGGTGAGCTCCTATAATTCACCCCTCCACTTT; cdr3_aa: CASSLTAVSSYNSPLHF
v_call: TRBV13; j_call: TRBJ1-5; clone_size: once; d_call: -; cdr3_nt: TGTGCCAGCAGCCCCCGGGGTCAGCCCCAGCATTTT; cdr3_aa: CASSPRGQPQHF
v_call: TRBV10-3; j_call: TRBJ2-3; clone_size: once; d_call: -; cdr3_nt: TGTGCCATCAGTGAGGGAAGGACAGATACGCAGTATTTT; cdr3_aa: CAISEGRTDTQYF
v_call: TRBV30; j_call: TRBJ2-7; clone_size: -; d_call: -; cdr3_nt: TGTGCCTGGAGTGTACCGCGGGACTCACACTTCTACGAGCAGTACTTC; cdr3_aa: CAWSVPRDSHFYEQYF
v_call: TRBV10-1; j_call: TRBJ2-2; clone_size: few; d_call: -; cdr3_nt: TGCGCCAGCACAGGCTTTACCGGGGAGCTGTTTTTT; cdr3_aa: CASTGFTGELFF
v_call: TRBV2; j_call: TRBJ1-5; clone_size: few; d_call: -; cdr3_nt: TGTGCCAGCAGTGAAGGGGGCCGAGGCCATCAGCCCCAGCATTTT; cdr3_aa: CASSEGGRGHQPQHF
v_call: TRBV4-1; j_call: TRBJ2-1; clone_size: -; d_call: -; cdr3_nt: TGCGCCAGCAGCCAAAGGACAGAATCCTACAATGAGCAGTTCTTC; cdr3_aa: CASSQRTESYNEQFF
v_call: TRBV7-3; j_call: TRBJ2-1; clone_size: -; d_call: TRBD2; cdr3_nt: TGTGCCAGCAGCTTATCCAGACCGGGACTAGCGGGATTTAGCTCCTACAATGAGCAGTTCTTC; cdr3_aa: CASSLSRPGLAGFSSYNEQFF
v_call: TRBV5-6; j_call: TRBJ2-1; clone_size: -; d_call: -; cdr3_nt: TGTGCCAGCAGCTTCGGGGAACAGGGTTACGTTCTCAGCAATGAGCAGTTCTTC; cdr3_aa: CASSFGEQGYVLSNEQFF
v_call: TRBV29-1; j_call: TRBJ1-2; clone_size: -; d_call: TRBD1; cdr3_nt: TGCAGCGTTCTGCCAGCGACAGGGGGCGGGCCTTTCGGCTACACCTTC; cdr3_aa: CSVLPATGGGPFGYTF
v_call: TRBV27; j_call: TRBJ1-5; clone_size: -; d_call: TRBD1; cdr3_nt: TGTGCCAGCCAGACAGGGCACAATCAGCCCCAGCATTTT; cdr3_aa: CASQTGHNQPQHF
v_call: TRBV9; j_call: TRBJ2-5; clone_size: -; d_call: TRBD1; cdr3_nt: TGTGCCAGCAGCCCCTACAGGGGACAAGAGACCCAGTACTTC; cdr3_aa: CASSPYRGQETQYF
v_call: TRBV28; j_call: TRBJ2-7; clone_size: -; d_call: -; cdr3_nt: TGTGCCAGCAGTTTACTCAACGAGCAGTACTTC; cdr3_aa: CASSLLNEQYF
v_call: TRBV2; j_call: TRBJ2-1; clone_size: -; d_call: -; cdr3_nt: TGTGCCAGCAGTGACGTACGGCGGATTGAGCAGTTCTTC; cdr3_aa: CASSDVRRIEQFF
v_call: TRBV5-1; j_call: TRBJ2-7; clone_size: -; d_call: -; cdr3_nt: TGCGCCAGCAGCTTTAACTTTCACGAGCAGTACTTC; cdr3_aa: CASSFNFHEQYF
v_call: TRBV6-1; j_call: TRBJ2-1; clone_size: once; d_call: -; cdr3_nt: TGTGCCGCGGGACTCTACAAAGACAATGAGCAGTTCTTC; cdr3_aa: CAAGLYKDNEQFF
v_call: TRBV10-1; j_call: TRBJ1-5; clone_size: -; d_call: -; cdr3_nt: TGCGCCAGCAACCGCACTCAGCCCCAGCATTTT; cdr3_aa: CASNRTQPQHF
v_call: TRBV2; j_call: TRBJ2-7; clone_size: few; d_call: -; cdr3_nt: TGTGCCAGCGTGGGCGCCGACCGGGAGTACGAGCAGTACTTC; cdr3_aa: CASVGADREYEQYF
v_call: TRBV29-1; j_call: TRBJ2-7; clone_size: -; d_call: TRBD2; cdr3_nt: TGCAGCGTTCTAGCGGGAGGAGGGTACGAGCAGTACTTC; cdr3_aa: CSVLAGGGYEQYF
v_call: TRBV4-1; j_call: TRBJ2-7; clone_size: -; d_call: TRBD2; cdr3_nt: TGCGCCAGCAGCGAAGGACTAGCGGAAACCTACGAGCAGTACTTC; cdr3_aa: CASSEGLAETYEQYF
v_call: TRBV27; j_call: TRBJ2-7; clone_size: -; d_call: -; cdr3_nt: TGTGCCAGCAGTTCGGGCCGGGACCTAGCGCGTGTGCAGTACTTC; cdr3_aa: CASSSGRDLARVQYF
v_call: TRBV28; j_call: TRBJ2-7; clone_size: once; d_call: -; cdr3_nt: TGTGCCAGCAGTTTACCCATGGGGGACCTAACCTACGAGCAGTACTTC; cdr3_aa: CASSLPMGDLTYEQYF
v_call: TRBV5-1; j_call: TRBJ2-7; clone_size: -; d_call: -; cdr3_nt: TGCGCCAGCACCCCCTCCACAGGGTTTTTCGCCGAGCAGTACTTC; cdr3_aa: CASTPSTGFFAEQYF
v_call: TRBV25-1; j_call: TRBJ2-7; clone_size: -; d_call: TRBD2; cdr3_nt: TGTGCCAGCAAGACTAGCGGGAGCTACGAGCAGTACTTC; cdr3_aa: CASKTSGSYEQYF
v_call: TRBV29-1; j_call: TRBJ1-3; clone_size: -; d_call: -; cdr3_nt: TGCAGCGTTGCTGCCGGAGGAAACACCATATATTTT; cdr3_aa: CSVAAGGNTIYF
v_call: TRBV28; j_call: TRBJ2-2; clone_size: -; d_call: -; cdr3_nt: TGTGCCAGCAGAATTCAGGGGCTGTACACCGGGGAGCTGTTTTTT; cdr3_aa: CASRIQGLYTGELFF
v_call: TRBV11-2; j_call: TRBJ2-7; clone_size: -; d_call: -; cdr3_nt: TGTGCCAGCAGTCAGGGGGCGGGAGTGGGTTCCTACGAGCAGTACTTC; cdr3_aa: CASSQGAGVGSYEQYF
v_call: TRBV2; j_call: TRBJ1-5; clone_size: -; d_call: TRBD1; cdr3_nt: TGTGCCAGCAGCGACAGGGATAGCAATCAGCCCCAGCATTTT; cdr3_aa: CASSDRDSNQPQHF
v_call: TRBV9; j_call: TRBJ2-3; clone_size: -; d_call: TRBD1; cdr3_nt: TGTGCCAGCAGCTCTCGGACAGGGGATATCACAGATACGCAGTATTTT; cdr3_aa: CASSSRTGDITDTQYF
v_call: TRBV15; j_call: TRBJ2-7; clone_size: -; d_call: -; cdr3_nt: TGTGCCACCAGCAGAGATCCCAGGGGAAAGCTCTCCTACGAGCAGTACTTC; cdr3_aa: CATSRDPRGKLSYEQYF
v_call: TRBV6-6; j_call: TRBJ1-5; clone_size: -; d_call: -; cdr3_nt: TGTGCCAGCAGTTACGCGCCAGGTCAGCCCCAGCATTTT; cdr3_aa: CASSYAPGQPQHF
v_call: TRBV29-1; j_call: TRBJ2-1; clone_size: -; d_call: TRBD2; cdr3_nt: TGCAGCGTTGAAGGCGGGAGAGCTCCTGAGCAGTTCTTC; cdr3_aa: CSVEGGRAPEQFF
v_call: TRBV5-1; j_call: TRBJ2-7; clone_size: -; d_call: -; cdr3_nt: TGCGCCAGCAGCTTGGAGGGCCACTCCTACGAGCAGTACTTC; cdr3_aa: CASSLEGHSYEQYF